This TCR beta chain was captured by sequencing in a study of T cell repertoires in cytomegalovirus infection. In the study overall: Shared public TCR beta signatures pointed to both CMV infection and a matching HLA type. Study findings and constraints: Cumulated frequencies of public TCR beta families served to identify carriers of CMV plus the relevant HLA. Dominant in the ex vivo response were TCR beta clonotypes restricted by HLA-C and specific for CMV.

TCRdb re-derived calls from the reads in MiXCR, one entry per CDR3 protein. The profile shows hundreds of thousands of distinct CDR3 sequences, roughly 9.5% of them singletons. CDR1 is SGHNT and CDR2 is YYREEE in the germline V gene (reference sequence). This CDR3 contains 14 residues. The V end was cut by 0 bases, the J end by 8 bases, with 12 bases between. A word on this clonotype: What it binds is unknown.

J is TRBJ2-1 and V is TRBV5-4; D ambiguous. What was sequenced was PBMCs. The TCR was taken from a human donor in good health (CMV status not recorded). Some clones in this sample may be carry-over from other donors' samples. Here the CDR3 reads CASSLEPDSDEQFF. CDR3 sequence (DNA): TGTGCCAGCAGCTTGGAGCCCGACTCCGATGAGCAGTTCTTC.